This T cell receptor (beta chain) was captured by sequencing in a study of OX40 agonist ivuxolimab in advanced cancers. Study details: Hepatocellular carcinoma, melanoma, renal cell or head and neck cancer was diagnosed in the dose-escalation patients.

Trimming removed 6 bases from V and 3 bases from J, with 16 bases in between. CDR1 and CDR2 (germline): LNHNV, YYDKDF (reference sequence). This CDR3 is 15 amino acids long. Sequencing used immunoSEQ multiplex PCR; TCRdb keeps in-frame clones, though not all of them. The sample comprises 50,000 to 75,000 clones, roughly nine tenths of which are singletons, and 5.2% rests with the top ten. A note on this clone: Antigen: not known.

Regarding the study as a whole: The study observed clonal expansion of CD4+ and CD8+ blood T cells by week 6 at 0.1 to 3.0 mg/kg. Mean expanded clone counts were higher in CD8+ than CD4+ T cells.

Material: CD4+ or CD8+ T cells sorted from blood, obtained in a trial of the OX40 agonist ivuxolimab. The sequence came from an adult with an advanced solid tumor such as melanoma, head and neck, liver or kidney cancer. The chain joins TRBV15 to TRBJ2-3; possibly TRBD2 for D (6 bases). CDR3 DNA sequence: TGTGCCACCAGAAGTTCGCCAAGCGGGACAGATACGCAGTATTTT. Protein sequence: CATRSSPSGTDTQYF.